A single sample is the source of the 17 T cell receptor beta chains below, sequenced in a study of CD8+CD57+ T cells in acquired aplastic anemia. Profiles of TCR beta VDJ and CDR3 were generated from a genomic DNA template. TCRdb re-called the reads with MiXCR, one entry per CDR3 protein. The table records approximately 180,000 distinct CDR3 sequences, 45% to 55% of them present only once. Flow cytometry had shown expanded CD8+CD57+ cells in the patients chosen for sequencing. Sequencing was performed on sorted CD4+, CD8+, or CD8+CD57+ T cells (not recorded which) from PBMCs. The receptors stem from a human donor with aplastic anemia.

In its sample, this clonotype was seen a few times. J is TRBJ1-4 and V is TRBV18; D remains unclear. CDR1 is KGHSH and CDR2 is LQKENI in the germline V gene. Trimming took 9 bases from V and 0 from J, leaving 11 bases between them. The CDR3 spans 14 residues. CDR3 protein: CASSLGSTNEKLFF. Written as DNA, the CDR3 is TGTGCCAGTTCGCTAGGATCAACTAATGAAAAACTGTTTTTT.

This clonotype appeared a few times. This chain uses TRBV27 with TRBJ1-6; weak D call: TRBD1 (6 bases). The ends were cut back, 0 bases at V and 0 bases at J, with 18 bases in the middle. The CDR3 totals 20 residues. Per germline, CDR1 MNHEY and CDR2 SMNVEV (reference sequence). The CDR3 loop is CASSLSMGGQGNSYNSPLHF. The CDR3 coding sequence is TGTGCCAGCAGTTTATCGATGGGGGGGCAGGGGAACTCCTATAATTCACCCCTCCACTTT.

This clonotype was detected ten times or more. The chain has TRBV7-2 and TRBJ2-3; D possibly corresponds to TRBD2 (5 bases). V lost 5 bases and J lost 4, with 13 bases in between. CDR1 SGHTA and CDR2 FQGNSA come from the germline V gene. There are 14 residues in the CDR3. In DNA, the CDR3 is TGTGCCAGCAGCCCTATGCTCGGGGCAGATACGCAGTATTTT. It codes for CASSPMLGADTQYF.

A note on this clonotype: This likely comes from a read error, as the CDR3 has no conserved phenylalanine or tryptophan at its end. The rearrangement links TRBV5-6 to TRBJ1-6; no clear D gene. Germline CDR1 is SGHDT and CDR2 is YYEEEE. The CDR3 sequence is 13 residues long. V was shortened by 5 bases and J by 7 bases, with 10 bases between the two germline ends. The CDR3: CASSRTGNSPLHL. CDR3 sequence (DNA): TGTGCCAGCAGTAGGACGGGAAATTCACCCCTCCACCTT.

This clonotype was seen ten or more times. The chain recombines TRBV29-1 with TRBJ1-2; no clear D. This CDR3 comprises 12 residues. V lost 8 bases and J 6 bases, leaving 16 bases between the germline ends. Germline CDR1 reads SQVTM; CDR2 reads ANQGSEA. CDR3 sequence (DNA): TGCAGCATTGGGTTTGGCCCGAATGGCTACACCTTC. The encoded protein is CSIGFGPNGYTF.

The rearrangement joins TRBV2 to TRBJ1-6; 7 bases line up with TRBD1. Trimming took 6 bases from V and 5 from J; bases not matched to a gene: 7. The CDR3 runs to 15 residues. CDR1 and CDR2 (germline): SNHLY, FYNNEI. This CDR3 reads CASRETGWDNSPLHF. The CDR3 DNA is TGTGCCAGCAGGGAGACAGGGTGGGATAATTCACCCCTCCACTTT.

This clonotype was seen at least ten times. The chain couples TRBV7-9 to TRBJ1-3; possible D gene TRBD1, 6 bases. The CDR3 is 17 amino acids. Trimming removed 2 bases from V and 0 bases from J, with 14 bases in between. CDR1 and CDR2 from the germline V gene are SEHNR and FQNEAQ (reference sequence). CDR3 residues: CASSLWRGLGSGNTIYF. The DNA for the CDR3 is TGTGCCAGCAGCTTATGGCGGGGGCTGGGCTCTGGAAACACCATATATTTT. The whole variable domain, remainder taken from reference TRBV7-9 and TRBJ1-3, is DTGVSQNPRHKITKRGQNVTFRCDPISEHNRLYWYRQTLGQGPEFLTYFQNEAQLEKSRLLSDRFSAERPKGSFSTLEIQRTEQGDSAMYLCASSLWRGLGSGNTIYFGEGSWLTVV.

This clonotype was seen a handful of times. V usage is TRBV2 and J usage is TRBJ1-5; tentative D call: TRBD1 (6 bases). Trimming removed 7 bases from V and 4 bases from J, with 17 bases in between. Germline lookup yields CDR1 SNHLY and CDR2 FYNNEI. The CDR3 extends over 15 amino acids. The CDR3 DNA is TGTGCCAGCACCAACCCAGGGGCCAGTAATCAGCCCCAGCATTTT. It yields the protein CASTNPGASNQPQHF.

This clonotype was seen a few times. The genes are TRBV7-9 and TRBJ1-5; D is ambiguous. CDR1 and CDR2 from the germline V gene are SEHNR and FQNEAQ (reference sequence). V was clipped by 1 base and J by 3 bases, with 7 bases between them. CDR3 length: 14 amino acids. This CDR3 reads CASSLDRNNQPQHF. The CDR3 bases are TGTGCCAGCAGCTTAGACCGGAACAATCAGCCCCAGCATTTT.

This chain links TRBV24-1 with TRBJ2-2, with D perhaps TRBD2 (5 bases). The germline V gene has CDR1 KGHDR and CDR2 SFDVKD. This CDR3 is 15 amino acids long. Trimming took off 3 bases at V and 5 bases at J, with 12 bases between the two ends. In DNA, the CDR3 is TGTGCCACCAGTGATCCTAGGACTGGGACCGGGGAGCTGTTTTTT. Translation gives CATSDPRTGTGELFF.

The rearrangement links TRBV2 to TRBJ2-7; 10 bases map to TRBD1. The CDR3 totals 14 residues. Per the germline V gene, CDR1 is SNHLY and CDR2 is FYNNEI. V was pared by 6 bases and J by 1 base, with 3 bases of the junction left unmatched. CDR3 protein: CASSRDRGSYEQYF. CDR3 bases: TGTGCCAGCAGCCGGGACAGGGGTTCCTACGAGCAGTACTTC. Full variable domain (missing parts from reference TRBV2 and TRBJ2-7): EPEVTQTPSHQVTQMGQEVILRCVPISNHLYFYWYRQILGQKVEFLVSFYNNEISEKSEIFDDQFSVERPDGSNFTLKIRSTKLEDSAMYFCASSRDRGSYEQYFGPGTRLTVT.

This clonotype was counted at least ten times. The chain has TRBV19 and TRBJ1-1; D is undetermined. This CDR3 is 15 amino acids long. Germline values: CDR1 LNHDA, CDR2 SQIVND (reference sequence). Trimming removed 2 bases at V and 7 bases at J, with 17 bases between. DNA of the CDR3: TGTGCCAGTAGTATAACCGGGATCGGGTCGGGTGAAGCTTTCTTT. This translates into CASSITGIGSGEAFF.

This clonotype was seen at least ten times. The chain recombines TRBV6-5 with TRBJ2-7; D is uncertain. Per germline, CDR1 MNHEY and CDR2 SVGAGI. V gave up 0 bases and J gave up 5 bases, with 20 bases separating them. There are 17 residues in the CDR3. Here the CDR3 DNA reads TGTGCCAGCAGTTACTCGGGCCTTGGGCAGGCGGTGGACGAGCAGTACTTC. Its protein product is CASSYSGLGQAVDEQYF.

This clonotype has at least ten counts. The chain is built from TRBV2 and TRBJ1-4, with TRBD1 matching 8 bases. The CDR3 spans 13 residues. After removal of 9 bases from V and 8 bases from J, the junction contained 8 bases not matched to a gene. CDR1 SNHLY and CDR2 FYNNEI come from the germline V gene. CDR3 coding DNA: TGTGCCAGTAGGACAGGGAGACAAGAAAAACTGTTTTTT. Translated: CASRTGRQEKLFF. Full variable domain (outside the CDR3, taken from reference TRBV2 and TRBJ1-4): EPEVTQTPSHQVTQMGQEVILRCVPISNHLYFYWYRQILGQKVEFLVSFYNNEISEKSEIFDDQFSVERPDGSNFTLKIRSTKLEDSAMYFCASRTGRQEKLFFGSGTQLSVL.

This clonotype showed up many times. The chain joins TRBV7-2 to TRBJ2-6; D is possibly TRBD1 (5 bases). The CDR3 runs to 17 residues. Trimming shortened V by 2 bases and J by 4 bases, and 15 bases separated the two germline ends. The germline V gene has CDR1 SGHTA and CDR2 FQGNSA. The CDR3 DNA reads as TGTGCCAGCAGCTTAAGCCAGGGCGGCGGCGGGGCCAACGTCCTGACTTTC. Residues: CASSLSQGGGGANVLTF.

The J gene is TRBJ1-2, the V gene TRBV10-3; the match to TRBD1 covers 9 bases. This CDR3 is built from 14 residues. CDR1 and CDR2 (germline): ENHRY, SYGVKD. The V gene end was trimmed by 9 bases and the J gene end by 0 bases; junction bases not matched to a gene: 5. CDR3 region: CAIQGAGANYGYTF. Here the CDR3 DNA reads TGTGCCATACAGGGGGCAGGGGCTAACTATGGCTACACCTTC.

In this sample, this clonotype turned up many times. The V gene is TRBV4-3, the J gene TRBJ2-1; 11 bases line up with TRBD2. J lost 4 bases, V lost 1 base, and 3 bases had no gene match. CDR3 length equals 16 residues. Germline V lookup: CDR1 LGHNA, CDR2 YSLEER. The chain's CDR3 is CASSQGLAGGYNEQFF. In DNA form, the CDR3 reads TGCGCCAGCAGCCAAGGGCTAGCGGGGGGATACAATGAGCAGTTCTTC.